A single sample is the source of the 22 T cell receptor beta chains below, sequenced in a study of CXCR3-negative and CXCR3-positive naive CD8 T cells. Whole-study results and caveats: Hydrophobicity of TRB CDR3s was greater in CXCR3-positive naive cells than in CXCR3-negative naive cells.

Antigens for these TCRs are unknown. Through 5' RACE with UMI labels, the TRB cDNA libraries were prepared. TCRdb reprocessed the 5' RACE reads and keeps a single row for each CDR3 protein, giving no DNA. The data include tens of thousands of distinct CDR3 sequences; the top ten clones carry 0.8%. What was sequenced was naive CXCR3+ CD8+ T cells from blood. Subset meaning: CD45RO-CCR7+CD27+CD95- naive CD8+ T cells expressing CXCR3 (TNR3+). The receptors originated from a human donor in good health. Some clones in this sample may be carry-over from other donors' samples.

The CDR3 protein is CSARDSARSDTEAFF. The chain combines TRBV20-1 with TRBJ1-1. The CDR3 is made up of 15 amino acids. Germline V gene lookup returns CDR1 DFQATT and CDR2 SNEGSKA (reference sequence).

V gene TRBV7-9 combines with J gene TRBJ2-7; checking the TCRdb D call of TRBD1 is not possible without DNA. Per the germline V gene, CDR1 is SEHNR and CDR2 is FQNEAQ (reference sequence). The CDR3 extends over 14 amino acids. The CDR3 loop is CASLGPTISYEQYF. Filled out from reference TRBV7-9 and TRBJ2-7, the complete variable domain reads DTGVSQNPRHKITKRGQNVTFRCDPISEHNRLYWYRQTLGQGPEFLTYFQNEAQLEKSRLLSDRFSAERPKGSFSTLEIQRTEQGDSAMYLCASLGPTISYEQYFGPGTRLTVT.

V and J are TRBV7-9 and TRBJ2-4; the TRBD1 assignment by TCRdb is unverifiable without DNA. Germline V gives CDR1 SEHNR, CDR2 FQNEAQ (reference sequence). The CDR3 runs 13 residues. CDR3 sequence reads: CASSTTERNIQYF.

CDR3: CSVRHLGLNEQFF. The genes are TRBV29-1 and TRBJ2-1; TCRdb reports TRBD1, a call that lacks DNA to check it against. Germline V gene lookup returns CDR1 SQVTM and CDR2 ANQGSEA. This CDR3 is built from 13 residues.

The chain has TRBV9 and TRBJ2-7; the D gene TCRdb calls, TRBD1, cannot be checked with no DNA. This CDR3 is 13 amino acids long. CDR1 is SGDLS, CDR2 YYNGEE, per germline. CDR3 sequence reads: CASSVSNEGAQYF.

The chain couples TRBV28 to TRBJ2-2; TCRdb's assignment of TRBD1 cannot be checked, as there is no DNA. Germline V gene sequence: CDR1 MDHEN, CDR2 SYDVKM. The CDR3 runs 15 residues. The CDR3 reads CASSFIGGVTGELFF.

This chain connects TRBV9 to TRBJ2-3; checking the TCRdb D call of TRBD1 is not possible without DNA. This CDR3 has 13 residues. Germline CDR1 and CDR2: SGDLS and YYNGEE. The CDR3: CASSVGGTDTQYF.

This chain connects TRBV5-1 to TRBJ1-1; no DNA is available, so the TRBD1 call from TCRdb remains unchecked. CDR1 SGHRS and CDR2 YFSETQ come from the germline V gene. The CDR3 is 16 residues long. The CDR3 here is CASSWVRTGYLTEAFF. The variable domain in full, with the rest retrieved from reference TRBV5-1 and TRBJ1-1, is KAGVTQTPRYLIKTRGQQVTLSCSPISGHRSVSWYQQTPGQGLQFLFEYFSETQRNKGNFPGRFSGRQFSNSRSEMNVSTLELGDSALYLCASSWVRTGYLTEAFFGQGTRLTVV.

This chain links TRBV7-2 with TRBJ2-7; the TRBD1 assignment by TCRdb is unverifiable without DNA. The CDR3 runs 16 residues. Germline V gene lookup returns CDR1 SGHTA and CDR2 FQGNSA. CDR3 sequence reads: CASSLSPRHSTYEQYF.

The J gene is TRBJ2-7, the V gene TRBV28; checking the TCRdb D call of TRBD1 is not possible without DNA. This CDR3 has 14 amino acids. Germline-derived CDR1 and CDR2 are MDHEN and SYDVKM. CDR3: CASSRTGPSYEQYF.

The chain is built from TRBV7-9 and TRBJ2-7. CDR3 length: 13 amino acids. In germline, CDR1 is SEHNR, CDR2 FQNEAQ (reference sequence). This chain's CDR3 is CASSPSLGNEQYF.

The chain recombines TRBV16 with TRBJ2-7; TCRdb picks TRBD2, but there is no DNA to check that call. The CDR3 is made up of 14 amino acids. CDR1 and CDR2 from the germline V gene are KGHSY and FQNENV. The CDR3 loop reads CASSPGGSLVEQYF.

This chain links TRBV5-5 with TRBJ2-7; TCRdb returns TRBD1, unconfirmable since there is no DNA. From germline, CDR1 is SGHKS and CDR2 YYEKEE (reference sequence). The CDR3 extends over 15 amino acids. The chain's CDR3 is CASSLWGQGAYEQYF.

The chain combines TRBV5-1 with TRBJ2-7; TCRdb gives TRBD1 as the D gene, but with no DNA this cannot be confirmed. In germline, CDR1 is SGHRS, CDR2 YFSETQ. The CDR3 sequence is 16 residues long. CDR3 residues: CASSSIAGTSSYEQYF.

This chain links TRBV27 with TRBJ2-3. This CDR3 comprises 15 residues. CDR1 is MNHEY, CDR2 SMNVEV, per germline (reference sequence). The CDR3 sequence: CASSLIRTSTDTQYF.

J is TRBJ2-5 and V is TRBV7-3. The V gene's germline CDR1 is SGHTA and CDR2 FQGTGA. The CDR3 runs to 13 residues. This CDR3 is CASSLSQPETQYF.

The rearrangement joins TRBV7-9 to TRBJ2-7; as DNA is missing, the TRBD1 call by TCRdb cannot be tested. This CDR3 has 15 amino acids. Germline V gene lookup returns CDR1 SEHNR and CDR2 FQNEAQ (reference sequence). The CDR3 here is CASSFRDRPLYEQYF. Full variable domain (outside the CDR3, taken from reference TRBV7-9 and TRBJ2-7): DTGVSQNPRHKITKRGQNVTFRCDPISEHNRLYWYRQTLGQGPEFLTYFQNEAQLEKSRLLSDRFSAERPKGSFSTLEIQRTEQGDSAMYLCASSFRDRPLYEQYFGPGTRLTVT.

The chain uses TRBV7-6 and TRBJ2-5; TCRdb designates TRBD2, a call that cannot be tested without DNA. The germline V gene encodes CDR1 SGHVS and CDR2 FNYEAQ. The CDR3 runs 14 residues. The CDR3 loop reads CASSKGLVGETQYF.

The rearrangement uses TRBV2 and TRBJ2-7; TCRdb reports TRBD1, a call that lacks DNA to check it against. Looked up from germline, CDR1 is SNHLY and CDR2 is FYNNEI. The CDR3 extends over 15 amino acids. CDR3 sequence: CASRPGRGRAGEQYF.

The chain uses TRBV6-2 or TRBV6-3 and TRBJ2-7. The CDR3 is 12 residues long. CDR1 and CDR2 (germline): MNHEY, SVGEGT. The CDR3 loop reads CASSYRLNEQYF.

The genes are TRBV29-1 and TRBJ1-2. The CDR3 covers 14 residues. CDR1 is SQVTM, CDR2 ANQGSEA, per germline. The CDR3 sequence: CSVSREYNNYGYTF.

The chain couples TRBV29-1 to TRBJ2-1. From germline, CDR1 is SQVTM and CDR2 ANQGSEA. This CDR3 contains 12 residues. The CDR3 sequence is CSVEALLNEQFF.